This T cell receptor beta chain was captured in a study of siplizumab effects on memory and regulatory T cells. Findings and limits, study-wide: Only a minority of proliferating CD4+ or CD8+ clones had an assignable naive or memory phenotype, with roughly 75-95% lacking one.

Assays captured 95,000 to 100,000 TCR templates per sample. Produced via immunoSEQ multiplex PCR; TCRdb's table is partial and in-frame only. This sample has tens of thousands of clones, with 91% found just once. This clone showed up just once. The antigen is undetermined. This TCR was recovered from a human donor in good health. What was sequenced was CD8+ T cells sorted from blood.

CDR3 in amino acids: CASSLGPPSEQYF. For the CDR3, the DNA is TGTGCCAGCAGCTTAGGCCCCCCAAGCGAGCAGTACTTC. The chain employs TRBV7-9 and TRBJ2-7, with D uncertain. V lost 1 base to trimming and J lost 6 bases, with 10 bases between them. Germline loops: CDR1 SEHNR, CDR2 FQNEAQ (reference sequence). This CDR3 has 13 residues.